Described below is a single T cell receptor beta chain sequence and its context. What it binds is not known. J lost 1 base, V lost 3 bases, and 1 base had no gene match. Germline V gene data show CDR1 as SGDLS and CDR2 as YYNGEE. The CDR3 consists of 15 residues. Analysis merged second doses at about 4 or about 12 weeks. These data are taken from a study of T cell responses to AZD1222 COVID-19 vaccine. Study-level findings and limits: Nearly half of the spike-specific TCRs reportedly recognize variant regions that carry no mutations. Most donors were white British and more were female, and clonal diversity was possibly underestimated.

Repertoires were generated with immunoSEQ multiplex PCR, while TCRdb's copy carries only in-frame clones and drops some. The data show roughly 50,000 clones, about 89% seen once. The origin of this receptor is an adult who received the AZD1222 COVID-19 vaccine. Source: peripheral blood, taken 28 days after the second AZD1222 dose. The gene calls are TRBV9 and TRBJ2-1, with 10 bases matching TRBD1. Written as DNA, the CDR3 is TGTGCCAGCAGCGGACAGGGGGCATCCTACAATGAGCAGTTCTTC. Translated, it gives CASSGQGASYNEQFF.